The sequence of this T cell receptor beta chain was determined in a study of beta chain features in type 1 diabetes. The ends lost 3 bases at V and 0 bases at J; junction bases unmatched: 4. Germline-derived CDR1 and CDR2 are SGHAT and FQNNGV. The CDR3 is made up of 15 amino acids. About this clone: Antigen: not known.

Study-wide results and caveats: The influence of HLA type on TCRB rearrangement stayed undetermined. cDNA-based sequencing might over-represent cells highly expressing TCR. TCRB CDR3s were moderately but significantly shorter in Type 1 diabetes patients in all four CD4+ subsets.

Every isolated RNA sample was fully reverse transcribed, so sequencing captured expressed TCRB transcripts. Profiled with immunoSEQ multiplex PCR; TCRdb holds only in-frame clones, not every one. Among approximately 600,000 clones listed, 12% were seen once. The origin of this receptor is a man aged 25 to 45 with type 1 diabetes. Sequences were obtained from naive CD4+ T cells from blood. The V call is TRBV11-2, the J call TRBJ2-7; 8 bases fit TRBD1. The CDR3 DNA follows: TGTGCCAGCAGCTTCGGACAGGGATACTCCTACGAGCAGTACTTC. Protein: CASSFGQGYSYEQYF.